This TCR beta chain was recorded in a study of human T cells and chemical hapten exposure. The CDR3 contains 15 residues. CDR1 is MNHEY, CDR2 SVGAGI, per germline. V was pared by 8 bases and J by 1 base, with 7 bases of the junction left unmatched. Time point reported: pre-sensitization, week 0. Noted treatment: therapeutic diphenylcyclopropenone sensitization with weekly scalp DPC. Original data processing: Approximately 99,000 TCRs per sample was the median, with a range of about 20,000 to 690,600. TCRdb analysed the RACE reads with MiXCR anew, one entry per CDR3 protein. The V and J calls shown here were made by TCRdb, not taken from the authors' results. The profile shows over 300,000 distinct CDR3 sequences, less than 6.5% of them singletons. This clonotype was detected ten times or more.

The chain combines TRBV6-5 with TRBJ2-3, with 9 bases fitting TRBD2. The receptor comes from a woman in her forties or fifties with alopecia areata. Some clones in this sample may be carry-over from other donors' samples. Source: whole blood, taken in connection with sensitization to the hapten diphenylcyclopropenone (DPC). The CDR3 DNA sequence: TGTGCCAGCTGTAGCGGGGGTGGAGGCACAGATACGCAGTATTTT. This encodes CASCSGGGGTDTQYF.